This is a list of T cell receptor beta chains from one sample in a study of identical twins. One entry per CDR3 protein, called by TCRdb with MiXCR from the 5' RACE reads. The table has roughly 1,500,000 distinct CDR3 sequences, roughly a third seen once; the top ten hold 0.25% to 0.3%. The sequenced material came from cord blood. These receptor sequences come from a newborn girl in good health. Each CDR3 is given with its conserved first and last residue. The order of the fields is D gene, V gene, clone size, J gene, CDR3 protein, CDR3 DNA. The D gene is left open where the match is weak. Clone size is shown for a subset of rows, as once, few, many or a class of expanded clone.

NA	TRBV6-2/TRBV6-3	NA	TRBJ1-5	CASSYSIRDRRNQPQHF	TGTGCCAGCAGTTACTCGATCAGGGACCGCCGCAATCAGCCCCAGCATTTT
TRBD2	TRBV5-1	few	TRBJ2-1	CASSSQLAGLNEQFF	TGCGCCAGCAGCTCCCAACTAGCGGGGTTAAATGAGCAGTTCTTC
TRBD2	TRBV3-1	NA	TRBJ2-5	CASSQPRGTSGSQETQYF	TGTGCCAGCAGCCAACCTCGGGGGACTAGCGGTTCCCAAGAGACCCAGTACTTC
NA	TRBV3-1	few	TRBJ2-1	CASSQWIATSYNEQFF	TGTGCCAGCAGCCAATGGATAGCGACTTCCTACAATGAGCAGTTCTTC
NA	TRBV4-2	NA	TRBJ1-2	CASSQDTGQYYTF	TGTGCCAGCAGCCAGGATACAGGGCAGTACTACACCTTC
TRBD1	TRBV5-1	NA	TRBJ2-7	CASSRGQTFYEQYF	TGCGCCAGCAGCAGGGGACAGACCTTTTACGAGCAGTACTTC
NA	TRBV30	NA	TRBJ2-7	CGPSIAYNEQYF	TGTGGCCCTAGCATCGCCTACAATGAGCAGTACTTC
TRBD1	TRBV7-2	few	TRBJ2-7	CASSYRTGIEQYF	TGTGCCAGCAGCTACCGGACAGGGATCGAGCAGTACTTC
TRBD1	TRBV4-2	many	TRBJ1-2	CASNTDRAADGYTF	TGTGCCAGCAATACCGACAGGGCCGCGGATGGCTACACCTTC
NA	TRBV12-3/TRBV12-4	few	TRBJ2-1	CASSLSRTNSNEQFF	TGTGCCAGCAGTTTAAGTAGGACTAACAGTAATGAGCAGTTCTTC
NA	TRBV3-1	NA	TRBJ2-7	CASSQGGRPLLSSYNEQYF	TGTGCCAGCAGCCAAGGGGGGAGGCCGTTACTGAGCTCCTACAATGAGCAGTACTTC
TRBD1	TRBV6-6	NA	TRBJ2-1	CASSSDRANYNELFF	TGTGCCAGCAGTTCCGACAGGGCGAACTACAATGAGCTGTTCTTC
TRBD2	TRBV18	NA	TRBJ2-1	CASSRLAVSTQETQFF	TGTGCCAGCTCACGACTAGCGGTTAGCACGCAAGAGACCCAGTTCTTC
TRBD2	TRBV20-1	few	TRBJ2-3	CSASGTSGTTDTQYF	TGCAGTGCTTCCGGGACTAGCGGCACCACAGATACGCAGTATTTT
NA	TRBV28	few	TRBJ2-5	CASGKGTARTQYF	TGTGCCAGCGGTAAGGGTACGGCACGGACCCAGTACTTC
TRBD2	TRBV5-1	NA	TRBJ2-1	CASSFPRLAGYNEQFF	TGCGCCAGCAGCTTCCCGAGACTAGCGGGGTACAATGAGCAGTTCTTC
NA	TRBV5-6	NA	TRBJ2-5	CASSLRHGETQYF	TGTGCCAGCAGCTTACGGCACGGAGAGACCCAGTACTTC
NA	TRBV20-1	NA	TRBJ2-7	CSARRPSSYEQYF	TGCAGTGCTAGGCGTCCCAGCTCCTACGAGCAGTACTTC
NA	TRBV7-2	NA	TRBJ2-7	CASSPSVGSHNEQYF	TGTGCCAGCAGCCCCAGTGTGGGGTCCCACAATGAGCAGTACTTC
NA	TRBV30	few	TRBJ2-7	CAFGTAYEQYF	TGTGCCTTTGGGACCGCCTACGAGCAGTACTTC
TRBD2	TRBV30	once	TRBJ2-7	CAWSPFAGGSYEQYF	TGTGCCTGGAGTCCGTTTGCGGGGGGCTCCTACGAGCAGTACTTC
NA	TRBV5-1	few	TRBJ2-2	CASSSDFNPYTGELFF	TGCGCCAGCAGCTCAGACTTCAACCCCTACACCGGGGAGCTGTTTTTT
NA	TRBV2	NA	TRBJ1-5	CASNPDGNQPQHF	TGTGCCAGCAATCCCGACGGGAATCAGCCCCAGCATTTT
NA	TRBV4-1	few	TRBJ2-7	CASSQTSKSYEQYF	TGCGCCAGCAGCCAGACTTCGAAATCCTACGAGCAGTACTTC
TRBD2	TRBV7-9	NA	TRBJ2-7	CASSLDRLGTTSYEQYF	TGTGCCAGCAGCTTAGATCGTCTCGGGACTACGTCCTACGAGCAGTACTTC
NA	TRBV24-1	few	TRBJ1-2	CATSEDRNYGYTF	TGTGCCACCAGTGAAGACAGGAACTATGGCTACACCTTC
TRBD1	TRBV6-2/TRBV6-3	NA	TRBJ2-4	CASSWGHRGPKNIQYF	TGTGCCAGCAGTTGGGGCCACAGGGGACCCAAAAACATTCAGTACTTC
NA	TRBV21-1	NA	TRBJ1-2	CASPGRGSYGYTF	TGTGCCAGCCCGGGGAGGGGTTCCTATGGCTACACCTTC
TRBD2	TRBV4-2	few	TRBJ2-3	CASSQSRRGGHTDTQYF	TGTGCCAGCAGCCAAAGCCGGCGGGGGGGCCACACAGATACGCAGTATTTT
NA	TRBV4-2	few	TRBJ1-5	CASSLDRTQDQPQHF	TGTGCCAGCAGCCTGGACCGGACCCAAGATCAGCCCCAGCATTTT
TRBD1	TRBV28	few	TRBJ2-7	CASSLSGTGRREQYF	TGTGCCAGCAGTTTATCCGGGACAGGGAGGCGCGAGCAGTACTTC
TRBD1	TRBV2	NA	TRBJ1-5	CASSEQGVGNQPQHF	TGTGCCAGCAGCGAACAGGGGGTGGGCAATCAGCCCCAGCATTTT
NA	TRBV28	many	TRBJ2-7	CASSLLGGEQYF	TGTGCCAGCAGTCTACTTGGAGGCGAGCAGTACTTC
NA	TRBV20-1	many	TRBJ1-4	CSARTGFNEKLFF	TGCAGTGCCCGAACAGGGTTTAATGAAAAACTGTTTTTT
TRBD1	TRBV20-1	many	TRBJ2-7	CSADRDPYEQYF	TGCAGTGCCGACAGGGATCCCTACGAGCAGTACTTC
TRBD2	TRBV29-1	many	TRBJ2-3	CGAQGLAGHYTQYF	TGCGGTGCTCAGGGACTAGCGGGGCATTATACGCAGTATTTT
TRBD1	TRBV20-1	NA	TRBJ2-5	CSAQRGQAQETQYF	TGCAGTGCCCAACGCGGACAGGCCCAAGAGACCCAGTACTTC
NA	TRBV20-1	many	TRBJ2-7	CSARDPTSGYPATYEQYF	TGCAGTGCTAGAGACCCTACATCGGGGTACCCCGCAACCTACGAGCAGTACTTC
NA	TRBV6-5	NA	TRBJ1-6	CASSCLENAYNSPLHF	TGTGCCAGCAGTTGCTTGGAGAACGCCTATAATTCACCCCTCCACTTT
NA	TRBV12-3/TRBV12-4	once	TRBJ2-3	CASRGGTDTRYF	TGTGCCAGCAGGGGCGGCACAGATACGCGGTATTTT
NA	TRBV5-1	few	TRBJ2-3	CVSSLRVGTDTQYF	TGCGTCAGCAGCTTGAGAGTAGGCACAGATACGCAGTATTTT
NA	TRBV20-1	NA	TRBJ2-4	CSASEGAKNIQYF	TGCAGTGCTAGCGAGGGAGCCAAAAACATTCAGTACTTC
TRBD2	TRBV9	NA	TRBJ2-1	CASSERGSSYNEQFF	TGTGCCAGCAGCGAGCGGGGGAGCTCCTACAATGAGCAGTTCTTC
NA	TRBV4-2	few	TRBJ1-2	CASSQLRDPLYGYTF	TGTGCCAGCAGCCAACTCAGGGATCCCCTCTATGGCTACACCTTC
NA	TRBV20-1	NA	TRBJ1-1	CSAPPGNTEAFF	TGCAGTGCTCCCCCTGGGAACACTGAAGCTTTCTTT
TRBD1	TRBV20-1	NA	TRBJ2-1	CSAVKGAGSYNEQFF	TGCAGTGCTGTTAAGGGGGCAGGCTCCTACAATGAGCAGTTCTTC
NA	TRBV7-9	NA	TRBJ2-1	CASSLGGQTGEQFF	TGTGCCAGCAGCTTAGGGGGTCAAACGGGTGAGCAGTTCTTC
NA	TRBV20-1	NA	TRBJ2-7	CSASGSPRNSYEQYF	TGCAGTGCTAGTGGTAGCCCGAGAAATTCCTACGAGCAGTACTTC
TRBD2	TRBV12-5	few	TRBJ2-5	CASASITSGGNQETQYF	TGTGCTAGTGCCTCCATCACTAGCGGGGGGAACCAAGAGACCCAGTACTTC
NA	TRBV20-1	NA	TRBJ2-3	CSAPRTGSDTQYF	TGCAGTGCTCCACGAACAGGATCGGATACGCAGTATTTT
TRBD2	TRBV5-4	many	TRBJ2-1	CASSFGGRSYNEQFF	TGTGCCAGCAGCTTCGGGGGGAGGTCCTACAATGAGCAGTTCTTC
NA	TRBV11-2	NA	TRBJ2-7	CASSQMGRYEQYF	TGTGCCAGCAGCCAGATGGGGCGTTACGAGCAGTACTTC
TRBD2	TRBV24-1	NA	TRBJ2-5	CATSDSGRIQETQYF	TGTGCCACCAGTGATAGCGGGAGGATCCAAGAGACCCAGTACTTC